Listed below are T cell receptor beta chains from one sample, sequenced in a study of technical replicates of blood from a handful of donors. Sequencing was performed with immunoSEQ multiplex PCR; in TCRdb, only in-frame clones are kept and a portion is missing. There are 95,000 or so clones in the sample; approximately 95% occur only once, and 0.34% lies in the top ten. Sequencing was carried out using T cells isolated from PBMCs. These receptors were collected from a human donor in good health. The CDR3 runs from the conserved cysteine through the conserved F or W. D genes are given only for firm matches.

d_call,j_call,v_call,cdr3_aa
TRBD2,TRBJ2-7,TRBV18,CASSQTEGGPYEQYF
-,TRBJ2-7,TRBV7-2,CASSSRAHEQYF
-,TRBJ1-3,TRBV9,CASSSLWSGDSGNTIYF
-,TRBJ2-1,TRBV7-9,CASMGALNNEQFF
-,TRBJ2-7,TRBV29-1,CSVEDVAYEQYF
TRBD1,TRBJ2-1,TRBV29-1,CSVEGQGAHNEQFF
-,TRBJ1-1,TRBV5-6,CASSLLRYVGTQAFF
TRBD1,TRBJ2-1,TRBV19,CASSREQGNDEQFF
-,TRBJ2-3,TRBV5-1,CASSNNAGGTDTQYF
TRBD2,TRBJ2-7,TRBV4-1,CASSQEGGSGRYSYEQYF